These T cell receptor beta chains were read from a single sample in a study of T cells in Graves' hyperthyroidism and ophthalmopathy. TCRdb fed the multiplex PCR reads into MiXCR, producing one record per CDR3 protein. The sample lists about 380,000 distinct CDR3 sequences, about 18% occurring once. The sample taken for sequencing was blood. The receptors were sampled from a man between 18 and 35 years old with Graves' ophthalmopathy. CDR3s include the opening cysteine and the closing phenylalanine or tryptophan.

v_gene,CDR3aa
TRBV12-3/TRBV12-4,CASSLFSTEGNQPQHF
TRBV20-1,CSARPLGARTGELFF
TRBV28,CASSLWTDLYGYTF
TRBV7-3,CASSRDRGHNEKYF
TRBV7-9,CASSFVFEGDTEAFF
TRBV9,CARGASGASNEQFF
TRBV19,CASTQRTGGDQPQHF
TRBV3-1,CASHGGAPNTEAFF
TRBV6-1,CASDIAYEQYF
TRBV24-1,CATSDSGPTNYGYTF
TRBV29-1,CSVVVREAGELFF